The 13 T cell receptor beta chains reported below all come from one sample, sequenced in a study of cytomegalovirus exposure and HLA in healthy donors. The PCR ran on 60 Vbeta and 13 Jbeta primers. Generated by immunoSEQ multiplex PCR, the TCRdb table keeps only in-frame clones and is missing some. The repertoire holds under 200,000 clones, 55% to 65% seen once, with 2.5% to 3.5% in the top ten. The source material was PBMCs. The receptors derive from a man aged 35-49 years in good health and CMV-seronegative.

The rearrangement links TRBV7-2 to TRBJ2-5; perhaps TRBD2 as D (5 bases). The length of the CDR3 is 13 residues. Per the germline V gene, CDR1 is SGHTA and CDR2 is FQGNSA. V gave up 4 bases and J gave up 5 bases, with 11 bases separating them. In DNA form, the CDR3 reads TGTGCCAGCAGCTACGGAGGTTTGGAGACCCAGTACTTC. Amino acid sequence: CASSYGGLETQYF.

V is TRBV30 and J is TRBJ2-1, with 13 bases lining up with TRBD2. Germline V CDR1 and CDR2: GTSNPN, SVGIG (reference sequence). The CDR3 sequence is 17 residues long. The J segment lost 5 bases and the V segment lost 0 bases, leaving 7 bases of the junction unmatched. CDR3 sequence (DNA): TGTGCCTGGAGTGTGGTGAGGACTAGCGGGGGTAACAATGAGCAGTTCTTC. As protein: CAWSVVRTSGGNNEQFF.

The rearrangement uses TRBV5-1 and TRBJ2-1, with D possibly matching TRBD1 (6 bases). Trimming cost V 4 bases and J 2 bases, with 10 bases left between them. The CDR3 totals 14 residues. The germline V gene encodes CDR1 SGHRS and CDR2 YFSETQ. In DNA form, the CDR3 reads TGCGCCAGCAGCCCAGGGGACCCCTACAATGAGCAGTTCTTC. The encoded protein is CASSPGDPYNEQFF.

A remark on this clone: At one end the junction does not follow the germline gene, possibly because of a read error. DNA of the CDR3: TGTGTCAGCAGCTTAGGATTGGGTGCACTCCTCGGGGGTAGCTATGGCTACACCTTC. This sequence encodes CVSSLGLGALLGGSYGYTF. The chain combines TRBV7-9 with TRBJ1-2; a weak D match, TRBD1 (5 bases). CDR1 and CDR2 from the germline V gene are SEHNR and FQNEAQ (reference sequence). This CDR3 contains 19 residues.

The count of this clone is one. This rearrangement joins TRBV7-9 to TRBJ2-7, with D possibly being TRBD2 (6 bases). The V gene lost 1 base and the J gene lost 5 bases, with 12 bases spanning the gap. CDR1 and CDR2 (germline): SEHNR, FQNEAQ (reference sequence). This CDR3 has 14 residues. CDR3 in amino acids: CASSLVTSSHEQYF. The CDR3 region has the DNA TGTGCCAGCAGCTTAGTAACTAGCTCTCACGAGCAGTACTTC.

The rearrangement links TRBV19 to TRBJ1-2; 8 bases map to TRBD1. V dropped 5 bases and J dropped 0; count of bases not matched to a gene: 5. This CDR3 contains 15 residues. Germline V gene data show CDR1 as LNHDA and CDR2 as SQIVND (reference sequence). CDR3 sequence: CASSSTGGANYGYTF. For the CDR3, the DNA is TGTGCCAGTAGTTCTACAGGGGGAGCTAACTATGGCTACACCTTC.

This clone was seen a handful of times. The V gene is TRBV30, the J gene TRBJ2-5; 11 bases map to TRBD2. CDR3 length equals 13 residues. Germline CDR1 is GTSNPN and CDR2 is SVGIG (reference sequence). V was pared by 4 bases and J by 5 bases, with 3 bases of the junction left unmatched. CDR3 residues: CAWNSGGGETQYF. In DNA form, the CDR3 reads TGTGCCTGGAATAGCGGGGGGGGCGAGACCCAGTACTTC.

The DNA of the CDR3 is TGCGCCAGCAGCCAGTGGGGGACGGGAGATAAATGGCAGTACTTC. Amino acid sequence: CASSQWGTGDKWQYF. The rearrangement joins TRBV4-1 to TRBJ2-7, with a tentative D call TRBD2 (6 bases). This CDR3 contains 15 residues. CDR1 is MGHRA, CDR2 YSYEKL, per germline. V lost 3 bases, J lost 9 bases, and 21 bases lay in between.

V and J are TRBV5-1 and TRBJ2-2, with TRBD1 identical over 11 bases. CDR1 is SGHRS, CDR2 YFSETQ, per germline. J lost 5 bases, V lost 6 bases, and 6 bases had no gene match. CDR3 length: 15 residues. The CDR3 region is CASKTGQGVTGELFF. CDR3 sequence (DNA): TGCGCCAGCAAAACGGGACAGGGGGTGACCGGGGAGCTGTTTTTT.

The chain couples TRBV6-5 to TRBJ1-1; D gene unclear. The germline V gene has CDR1 MNHEY and CDR2 SVGAGI. The CDR3 is 15 residues long. Trimming left V 6 bases short and J 6 bases short, with 20 bases between. The CDR3 coding sequence is TGTGCCAGCAGGACCTACGGCCGGGAGAGCGCTGAAGCTTTCTTT. Amino acid sequence: CASRTYGRESAEAFF.

This clone was detected only a few times. This sequence joins TRBV2 and TRBJ1-5; no clear D. V was shortened by 6 bases and J by 0 bases, with 12 bases between the two germline ends. In germline, CDR1 is SNHLY, CDR2 FYNNEI. CDR3 size: 15 residues. The CDR3 reads CASRQHLNSNQPQHF. DNA for the CDR3: TGTGCCAGCAGACAGCATTTGAATAGCAATCAGCCCCAGCATTTT.

This clone was counted a few times. The rearrangement uses TRBV4-3 and TRBJ2-2; 9 nucleotides line up with TRBD2. Losses at the gene ends were 1 base for V and 4 bases for J; bases not matched to a gene: 4. Germline CDR1 is LGHNA and CDR2 is YSLEER. This CDR3 has 16 residues. Written as DNA, the CDR3 is TGCGCCAGCAGCCAAGGGCGGGGGGGGAGCACCGGGGAGCTGTTTTTT. Its translation is CASSQGRGGSTGELFF.

The rearrangement joins TRBV5-1 to TRBJ2-2, with 8 nucleotides matching TRBD2. V trimming: 4 bases; J trimming: 5 bases; junction bases outside the gene matches: 10. Germline V gene lookup returns CDR1 SGHRS and CDR2 YFSETQ. This CDR3 region has 16 residues. The CDR3 loop is CASSEPGLVGTGELFF. The CDR3 nucleotides are TGCGCCAGCAGCGAACCGGGACTAGTGGGGACCGGGGAGCTGTTTTTT.